The clone carrying this T cell receptor beta chain was observed at least ten times. The antigen is unknown. V was cut by 1 base and J by 5 bases, with 6 bases left in between. Germline V gene data show CDR1 as SGHTA and CDR2 as FQGNSA. The CDR3 is 13 residues long. This sample was included in a study of T cell repertoires in cytomegalovirus infection. Study-level findings and limits: There were HLA-C-restricted CMV-specific TCR beta clonotypes dominating the ex vivo response. Pooled public TCR beta family frequency picked out CMV carriers with the relevant HLA.

TCRdb processed the reads anew with MiXCR; each CDR3 protein has one entry. The table includes about 76,000 distinct CDR3 sequences, around 3.5% detected once. This chain links TRBV7-2 with TRBJ2-1; D gene ambiguous. Sequenced sample: PBMCs. The sequence was obtained from a human donor in good health (CMV status not recorded). Some clones in this sample may be carry-over from other donors' samples. CDR3 sequence (DNA): TGTGCCAGCAGCTTAGGCCAGAACAATGAGCAGTTCTTC. This encodes CASSLGQNNEQFF.